This TCR beta chain originates from a study of blood T cell repertoires in COVID-19. The wider study: The United States, Italy and Spain supplied acute and convalescent COVID-19 samples.

The CDR3 is made up of 16 amino acids. V shed 2 bases, J shed 7 bases, and the junction held 11 bases outside the gene matches. CDR1 SGHKS and CDR2 YYEKEE come from the germline V gene (reference sequence). In the study's own analysis: Amplifying reference gene primers gave estimates of nucleated cell counts. The repertoire was sequenced with immunoSEQ multiplex PCR; TCRdb's copy has only in-frame clones and lacks some. From that table come the V and J calls and clone size; the DNA was used to work out D and trimming. The sample yields approximately 160,000 clones, roughly 88% seen once. The TCR sequence derives from a woman aged 50 to 60 in a cohort sampled during active or convalescent COVID-19. V and J are TRBV5-5 and TRBJ2-2; 7 nucleotides align to TRBD1. Sequencing input: peripheral blood. The CDR3 nucleotides are TGTGCCAGCAGCTTACAGGGGCCAGGTGTTGGCGGGGAGCTGTTTTTT. It codes for CASSLQGPGVGGELFF.